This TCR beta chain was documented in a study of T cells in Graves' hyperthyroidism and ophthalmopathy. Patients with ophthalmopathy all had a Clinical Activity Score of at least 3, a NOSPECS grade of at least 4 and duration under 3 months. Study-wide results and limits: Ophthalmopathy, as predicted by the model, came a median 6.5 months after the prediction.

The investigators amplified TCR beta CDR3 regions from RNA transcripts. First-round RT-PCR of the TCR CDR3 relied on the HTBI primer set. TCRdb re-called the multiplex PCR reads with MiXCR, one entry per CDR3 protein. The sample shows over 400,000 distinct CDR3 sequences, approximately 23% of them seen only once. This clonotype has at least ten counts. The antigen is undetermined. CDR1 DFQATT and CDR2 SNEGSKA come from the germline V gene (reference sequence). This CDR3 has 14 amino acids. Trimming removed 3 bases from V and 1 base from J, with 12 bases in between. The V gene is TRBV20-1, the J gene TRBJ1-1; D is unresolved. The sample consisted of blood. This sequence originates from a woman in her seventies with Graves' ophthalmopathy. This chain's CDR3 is CSASQGWANTEAFF. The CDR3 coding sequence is TGCAGTGCTAGCCAAGGGTGGGCGAACACTGAAGCTTTCTTT.